Listed below are T cell receptor beta chains from one sample, sequenced in a study of blood T cell repertoires in COVID-19. Using immunoSEQ multiplex PCR, the repertoire was profiled, and TCRdb retains in-frame clones only, with some absent. The sample contains around 300,000 clones, 75% to 90% of which appear only once. Material: peripheral blood. The receptors originated from a woman aged 40 to 55 who had recovered from COVID-19. Both conserved end residues are part of each CDR3. D genes are given only for firm matches. The size entry is marked missing in some rows and otherwise reads once, few, many or a size class.

size: -; J: TRBJ2-5; V: TRBV5-6; D: -; CDR3: CASSLGGVVGAETQYF; DNA: TGTGCCAGCAGCTTGGGCGGGGTGGTCGGGGCAGAGACCCAGTACTTC
size: -; J: TRBJ2-7; V: TRBV18; D: TRBD2; CDR3: CASSGGDPGVYEQYF; DNA: TGTGCCAGCTCAGGGGGGGACCCCGGCGTTTACGAGCAGTACTTC
size: -; J: TRBJ2-7; V: TRBV7-2; D: -; CDR3: CASSNSGGIYEQYF; DNA: TGTGCCAGCAGCAATTCAGGGGGGATCTACGAGCAGTACTTC
size: -; J: TRBJ2-7; V: TRBV19; D: TRBD2; CDR3: CASSIRTSASYEQYF; DNA: TGTGCCAGTAGTATCCGGACTAGCGCCTCCTACGAGCAGTACTTC
size: -; J: TRBJ2-2; V: TRBV7-2; D: -; CDR3: CASSPSGTSSGELFF; DNA: TGTGCCAGCTCTCCATCAGGGACTTCGTCCGGGGAGCTGTTTTTT
size: -; J: TRBJ2-2; V: TRBV29-1; D: -; CDR3: CSVQPDRTTGELFF; DNA: TGCAGCGTCCAGCCCGACAGGACCACCGGGGAGCTGTTTTTT
size: -; J: TRBJ1-1; V: TRBV27; D: -; CDR3: CASSLSAGTEAFF; DNA: TGTGCCAGCAGTTTATCCGCCGGTACTGAAGCTTTCTTT
size: -; J: TRBJ1-2; V: TRBV7-2; D: -; CDR3: CASSPDWVNYGYTF; DNA: TGTGCCAGCAGTCCGGACTGGGTTAACTATGGCTACACCTTC
size: once; J: TRBJ2-5; V: TRBV19; D: -; CDR3: CASSVQVWETQYF; DNA: TGTGCCAGTAGTGTACAAGTCTGGGAGACCCAGTACTTC
size: -; J: TRBJ2-3; V: TRBV2; D: TRBD1; CDR3: CASSLRQGSTDTQYF; DNA: TGTGCCAGCAGTTTACGACAGGGGAGCACAGATACGCAGTATTTT
size: once; J: TRBJ1-3; V: TRBV3-1/TRBV3-2; D: -; CDR3: CASSQSTGSSGNTIYF; DNA: TGTGCCAGCAGCCAGTCAACAGGGTCCTCTGGAAACACCATATATTTT
size: -; J: TRBJ2-7; V: TRBV19; D: -; CDR3: CASSIDGSGGYEQYF; DNA: TGTGCCAGTAGTATAGATGGCTCGGGCGGGTACGAGCAGTACTTC
size: -; J: TRBJ2-7; V: TRBV5-1; D: TRBD1; CDR3: CASSSGQGVRGEQYF; DNA: TGCGCCAGCAGCTCCGGACAGGGGGTTCGAGGCGAGCAGTACTTC
size: -; J: TRBJ1-5; V: TRBV3-1/TRBV3-2; D: TRBD1; CDR3: CASSQERSGGSPQHF; DNA: TGTGCCAGCAGCCAAGAACGGTCAGGGGGGTCGCCCCAGCATTTT
size: -; J: TRBJ1-1; V: TRBV11-2; D: TRBD1; CDR3: CASSPRTGGATEAFF; DNA: TGTGCCAGCAGCCCCCGGACAGGGGGGGCCACTGAAGCTTTCTTT
size: -; J: TRBJ2-1; V: TRBV24-1; D: -; CDR3: CATSDLGGETFF; DNA: TGTGCCACCAGTGATTTAGGCGGGGAAACATTCTTC
size: -; J: TRBJ2-2; V: TRBV7-2; D: TRBD2; CDR3: CASSPRGLAGGLTGELFF; DNA: TGTGCCAGCAGTCCAAGAGGACTAGCGGGAGGGCTGACCGGGGAGCTGTTTTTT
size: -; J: TRBJ2-5; V: TRBV9; D: TRBD2; CDR3: CASSALAGEETQYF; DNA: TGTGCCAGCAGCGCACTAGCGGGGGAAGAGACCCAGTACTTC
size: -; J: TRBJ1-6; V: TRBV2; D: -; CDR3: CASSRDTALGALHF; DNA: TGTGCCAGCAGTAGGGACACGGCCCTAGGGGCCCTCCACTTT
size: -; J: TRBJ1-1; V: TRBV20-1; D: -; CDR3: CSAAMNTEAFF; DNA: TGCAGTGCAGCAATGAACACTGAAGCTTTCTTT
size: -; J: TRBJ2-3; V: TRBV7-2; D: TRBD1; CDR3: CASSLFGQVGDTQYF; DNA: TGTGCCAGCAGCTTATTTGGACAGGTCGGAGATACGCAGTATTTT
size: -; J: TRBJ2-1; V: TRBV28; D: TRBD2; CDR3: CASSLSLSSGLAGEVDEQFF; DNA: TGTGCCAGCAGTTTAAGCCTTTCCTCGGGACTAGCGGGAGAAGTGGATGAGCAGTTCTTC
size: -; J: TRBJ1-5; V: TRBV28; D: -; CDR3: CASSLERSNQPQHF; DNA: TGTGCCAGCAGTTTAGAGAGGAGCAATCAGCCCCAGCATTTT
size: -; J: TRBJ2-1; V: TRBV7-9; D: TRBD2; CDR3: CASSLRAGGSYNEQFF; DNA: TGTGCCAGCAGCTTAAGAGCGGGAGGGTCCTACAATGAGCAGTTCTTC
size: -; J: TRBJ2-3; V: TRBV11-1; D: TRBD2; CDR3: CASSLWSGTSGRF; DNA: TGTGCCAGCAGCTTATGGTCCGGGACTAGCGGGAGATTT
size: -; J: TRBJ2-3; V: TRBV7-3; D: -; CDR3: CASSRRGTTTDTQYF; DNA: TGTGCCAGCAGCCGCAGAGGGACAACCACAGATACGCAGTATTTT
size: -; J: TRBJ2-5; V: TRBV28; D: TRBD1; CDR3: CASSLTGGGETQYF; DNA: TGTGCCAGCAGTCTAACAGGGGGCGGGGAGACCCAGTACTTC
size: -; J: TRBJ2-3; V: TRBV6-6; D: -; CDR3: CASSQDILAQYF; DNA: TGTGCCAGCAGTCAGGACATTCTGGCGCAGTATTTT
size: -; J: TRBJ1-1; V: TRBV12-5; D: TRBD1; CDR3: CASGPLTGGNTEAFF; DNA: TGTGCTAGTGGTCCGCTCACAGGGGGGAACACTGAAGCTTTCTTT
size: -; J: TRBJ2-3; V: TRBV10-1; D: TRBD2; CDR3: CASSESGLARDTQYF; DNA: TGCGCCAGCAGTGAGTCGGGACTAGCTCGGGATACGCAGTATTTT
size: once; J: TRBJ2-7; V: TRBV6-5; D: TRBD1; CDR3: CASSRDRRNYEQYF; DNA: TGTGCCAGCAGTAGGGACAGGAGGAACTACGAGCAGTACTTC
size: -; J: TRBJ2-7; V: TRBV30; D: TRBD2; CDR3: CAWSVIAGFGEQYF; DNA: TGTGCCTGGAGTGTAATAGCGGGATTTGGAGAGCAGTACTTC
size: -; J: TRBJ2-5; V: TRBV5-1; D: TRBD1; CDR3: CASSLPGGDTLETQYF; DNA: TGCGCCAGCAGCTTGCCAGGGGGCGATACCCTGGAGACCCAGTACTTC
size: -; J: TRBJ2-5; V: TRBV11-2; D: -; CDR3: CASSPSPGQPGEETQYF; DNA: TGTGCCAGCAGCCCGAGCCCGGGACAGCCGGGGGAAGAGACCCAGTACTTC
size: once; J: TRBJ1-5; V: TRBV5-5; D: -; CDR3: CASSFRHNSNQPQHF; DNA: TGTGCCAGCAGCTTCCGACATAATAGCAATCAGCCCCAGCATTTT
size: -; J: TRBJ2-7; V: TRBV19; D: TRBD1; CDR3: CASTPGQGLVNEQYF; DNA: TGTGCCAGTACCCCGGGACAGGGGCTGGTGAACGAGCAGTACTTC
size: -; J: TRBJ2-1; V: TRBV3-1/TRBV3-2; D: TRBD2; CDR3: CASSQLAGAMDEQFF; DNA: TGTGCCAGCAGCCAACTAGCGGGAGCGATGGATGAGCAGTTCTTC
size: once; J: TRBJ2-5; V: TRBV5-1; D: TRBD1; CDR3: CASSFRTGLVETQYF; DNA: TGCGCCAGCAGCTTCAGGACAGGGCTGGTGGAGACCCAGTACTTC
size: -; J: TRBJ1-1; V: TRBV15; D: -; CDR3: CATSRDWAGTEAFF; DNA: TGTGCCACCAGCAGAGATTGGGCGGGCACTGAAGCTTTCTTT
size: -; J: TRBJ1-2; V: TRBV5-4; D: TRBD1; CDR3: CASSLDTGTVGYTF; DNA: TGTGCCAGCAGCTTGGACACCGGGACAGTTGGCTACACCTTC
size: -; J: TRBJ1-1; V: TRBV19; D: -; CDR3: CASSAPPTGNTEAFF; DNA: TGTGCCAGTAGCGCACCACCGACAGGGAACACTGAAGCTTTCTTT
size: -; J: TRBJ2-2; V: TRBV6-5; D: TRBD2; CDR3: CASKGTSGSTGELFF; DNA: TGTGCCAGCAAGGGGACTAGCGGGAGCACCGGGGAGCTGTTTTTT
size: -; J: TRBJ2-3; V: TRBV3-1/TRBV3-2; D: TRBD2; CDR3: CASSGRSGRATDTQYF; DNA: TGTGCCAGCAGCGGACGGAGCGGGAGGGCCACAGATACGCAGTATTTT
size: once; J: TRBJ2-7; V: TRBV5-6; D: -; CDR3: CASSFQGRDEQYF; DNA: TGTGCCAGCAGCTTTCAGGGCCGCGACGAGCAGTACTTC
size: -; J: TRBJ2-7; V: TRBV3-1/TRBV3-2; D: -; CDR3: CASSQSWSYYEQYF; DNA: TGTGCCAGCAGCCAAAGTTGGAGCTACTACGAGCAGTACTTC